The 5 T cell receptor beta chains presented below share a single source sample, sequenced in a study of CD8 T cells in ankylosing spondylitis. A single record per CDR3 protein comes from TCRdb applying MiXCR to the 5' RACE reads. Seen here are approximately 240,000 distinct CDR3 sequences, under 30% observed once, and the top ten hold 0.6% to 0.75%. The specimen sequenced was blood, either unsorted or a sorted T cell fraction (not recorded which). Every receptor here comes from a male donor with ankylosing spondylitis or in good health (not recorded which).

This clonotype was observed a few times. One end of the junction varies from germline; a read error may be responsible. This chain joins TRBV20-1 and TRBJ2-1; D is perhaps TRBD1 (6 bases). This CDR3 is built from 15 residues. Germline-derived CDR1 and CDR2 are DFQATT and SNEGSKA (reference sequence). The CDR3 bases are TGCAGTGCCAGAGAGGGTGGGGGCCCCGACAATGAGCAGTTCTTC. It translates to CSAREGGGPDNEQFF.

The rearrangement uses TRBV20-1 and TRBJ2-7, with D unclear. Germline V gene lookup returns CDR1 DFQATT and CDR2 SNEGSKA (reference sequence). This CDR3 has 15 amino acids. Between the trimmed V and J ends, which lost 5 bases and 3 bases, there was a span of 20 bases. CDR3 bases: TGCAGTGCTCCCCAAGGTGGGCCGGGCCACTACGAGCAGTACTTC. Translating it yields CSAPQGGPGHYEQYF.

This clonotype occurred a few times. This chain connects TRBV10-3 to TRBJ2-6; TRBD1 is a possible D gene (5 bases). Germline V gene sequence: CDR1 ENHRY, CDR2 SYGVKD. The CDR3 covers 15 residues. Trimming pared 6 bases from V and 0 bases from J, leaving 9 bases between. CDR3 DNA sequence: TGTGCCATCAGCGTCGACAGCTCTGGGGCCAACGTCCTGACTTTC. Translation: CAISVDSSGANVLTF.

The table lists this clonotype with many counts. Sequence at one end of the junction differs from germline and may be a read error. V usage is TRBV7-7 and J usage is TRBJ2-5; TRBD2 agrees at 9 bases. There are 15 residues in the CDR3. Per the germline V gene, CDR1 is SSHAT and CDR2 is FNYEAQ (reference sequence). The CDR3 bases are TGTGCTAGCAGCTCCTCGACTAGCGGCCAAGAGACCCAGTACTTC. Amino acids: CASSSSTSGQETQYF.

Concerning this clonotype itself: The junction shows a germline mismatch at one end, possibly a read error. The chain links TRBV6-1 to TRBJ2-1, with TRBD1 matching 9 bases. The germline CDR1 and CDR2 sequences are MNHNS and SASEGT. This CDR3 has 14 residues. In DNA, the CDR3 is TGTGCCGGCAGCAAACAGGGGGCGATAGGTGAGCAGTTCTTC. Encoded protein: CAGSKQGAIGEQFF.